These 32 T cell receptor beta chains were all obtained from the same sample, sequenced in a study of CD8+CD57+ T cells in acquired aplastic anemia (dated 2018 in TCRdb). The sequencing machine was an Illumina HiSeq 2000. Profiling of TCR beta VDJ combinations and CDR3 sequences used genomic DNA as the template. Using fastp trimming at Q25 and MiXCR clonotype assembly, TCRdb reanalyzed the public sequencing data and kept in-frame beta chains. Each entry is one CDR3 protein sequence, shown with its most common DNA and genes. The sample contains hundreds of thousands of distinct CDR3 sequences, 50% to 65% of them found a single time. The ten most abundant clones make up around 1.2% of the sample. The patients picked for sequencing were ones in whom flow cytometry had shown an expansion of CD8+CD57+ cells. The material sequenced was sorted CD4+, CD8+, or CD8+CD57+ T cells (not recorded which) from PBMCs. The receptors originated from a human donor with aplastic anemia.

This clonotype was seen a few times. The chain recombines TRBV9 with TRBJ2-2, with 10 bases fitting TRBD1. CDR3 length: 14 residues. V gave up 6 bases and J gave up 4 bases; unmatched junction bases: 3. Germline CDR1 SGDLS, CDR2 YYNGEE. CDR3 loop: CASNRDRGTGELFF. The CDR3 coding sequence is TGTGCCAGCAACCGGGACAGGGGCACCGGGGAGCTGTTTTTT.

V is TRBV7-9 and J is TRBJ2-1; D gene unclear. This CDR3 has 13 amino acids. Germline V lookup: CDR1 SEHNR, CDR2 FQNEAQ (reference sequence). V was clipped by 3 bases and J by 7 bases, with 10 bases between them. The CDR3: CASSFDGTNEQFF. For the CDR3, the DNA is TGTGCCAGCAGCTTTGACGGAACTAATGAGCAGTTCTTC.

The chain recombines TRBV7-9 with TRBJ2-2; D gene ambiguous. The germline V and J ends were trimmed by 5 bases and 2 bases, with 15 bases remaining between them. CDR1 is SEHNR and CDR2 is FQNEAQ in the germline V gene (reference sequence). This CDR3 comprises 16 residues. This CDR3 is CASSHMGTRNTGELFF. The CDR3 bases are TGTGCCAGCAGCCATATGGGAACACGAAACACCGGGGAGCTGTTTTTT.

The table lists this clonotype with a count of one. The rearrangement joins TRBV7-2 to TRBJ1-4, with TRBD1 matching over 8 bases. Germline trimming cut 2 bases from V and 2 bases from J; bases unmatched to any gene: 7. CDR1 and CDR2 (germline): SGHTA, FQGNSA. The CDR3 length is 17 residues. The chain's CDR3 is CASSLRRGQGTNEKLFF. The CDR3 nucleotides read TGTGCCAGCAGCTTACGCAGGGGGCAAGGGACTAATGAAAAACTGTTTTTT. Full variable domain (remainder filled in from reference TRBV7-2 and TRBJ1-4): GAGVSQSPSNKVTEKGKDVELRCDPISGHTALYWYRQSLGQGLEFLIYFQGNSAPDKSGLPSDRFSAERTGGSVSTLTIQRTQQEDSAVYLCASSLRRGQGTNEKLFFGSGTQLSVL.

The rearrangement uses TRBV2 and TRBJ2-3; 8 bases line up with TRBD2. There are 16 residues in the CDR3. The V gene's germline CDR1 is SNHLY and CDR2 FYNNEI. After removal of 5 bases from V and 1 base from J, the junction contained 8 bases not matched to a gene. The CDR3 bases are TGTGCCAGCAGTCCTGGGCCAGCGGGGGGCACAGATACGCAGTATTTT. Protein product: CASSPGPAGGTDTQYF.

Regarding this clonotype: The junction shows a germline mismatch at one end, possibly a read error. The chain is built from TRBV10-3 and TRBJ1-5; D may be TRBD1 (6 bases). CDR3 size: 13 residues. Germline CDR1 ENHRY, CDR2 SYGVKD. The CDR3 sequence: CSIGRGSNQPQHF. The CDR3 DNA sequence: TGTTCCATCGGCAGGGGTAGCAATCAGCCCCAGCATTTT.

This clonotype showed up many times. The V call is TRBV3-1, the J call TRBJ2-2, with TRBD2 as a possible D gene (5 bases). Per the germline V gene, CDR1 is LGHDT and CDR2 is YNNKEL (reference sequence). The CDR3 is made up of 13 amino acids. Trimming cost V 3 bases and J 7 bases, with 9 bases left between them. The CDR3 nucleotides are TGTGCCAGCAGCCAGGGAGCCCACGGGGAGCTGTTTTTT. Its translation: CASSQGAHGELFF.

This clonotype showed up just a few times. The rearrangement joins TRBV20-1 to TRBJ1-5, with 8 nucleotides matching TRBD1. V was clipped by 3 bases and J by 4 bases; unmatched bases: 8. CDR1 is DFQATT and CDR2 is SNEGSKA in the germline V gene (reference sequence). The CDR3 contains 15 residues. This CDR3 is CSASAGTGTNQPQHF. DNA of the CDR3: TGCAGTGCTAGTGCCGGGACAGGTACTAATCAGCCCCAGCATTTT.

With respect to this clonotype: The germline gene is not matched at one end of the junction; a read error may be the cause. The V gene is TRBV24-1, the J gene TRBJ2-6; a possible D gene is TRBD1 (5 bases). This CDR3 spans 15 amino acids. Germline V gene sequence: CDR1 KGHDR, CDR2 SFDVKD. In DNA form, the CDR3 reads TGTGCCACCAGTCCAGACGGGTCTGGGGCCAACGTCCTGGCCTTC. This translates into CATSPDGSGANVLAF.

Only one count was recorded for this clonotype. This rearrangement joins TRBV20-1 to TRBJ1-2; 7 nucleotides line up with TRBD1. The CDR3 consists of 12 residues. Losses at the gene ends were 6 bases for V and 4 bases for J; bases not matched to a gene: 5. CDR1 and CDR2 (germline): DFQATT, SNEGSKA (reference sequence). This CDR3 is CSARDRSYGYTF. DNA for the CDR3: TGCAGTGCCCGGGACAGATCCTATGGCTACACCTTC.

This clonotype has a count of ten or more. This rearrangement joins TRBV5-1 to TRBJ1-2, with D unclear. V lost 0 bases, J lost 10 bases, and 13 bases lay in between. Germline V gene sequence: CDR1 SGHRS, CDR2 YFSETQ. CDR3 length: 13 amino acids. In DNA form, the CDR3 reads TGCGCCAGCAGCTTGGGGTCGGGGAGAGACTACACCTTC. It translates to CASSLGSGRDYTF.

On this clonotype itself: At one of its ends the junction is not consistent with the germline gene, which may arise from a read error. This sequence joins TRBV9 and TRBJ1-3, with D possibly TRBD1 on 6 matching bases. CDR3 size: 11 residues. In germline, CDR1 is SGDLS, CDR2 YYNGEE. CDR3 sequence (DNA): TGTGCCAGCAGCAAGGGGGACACTACAAGTTTT. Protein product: CASSKGDTTSF.

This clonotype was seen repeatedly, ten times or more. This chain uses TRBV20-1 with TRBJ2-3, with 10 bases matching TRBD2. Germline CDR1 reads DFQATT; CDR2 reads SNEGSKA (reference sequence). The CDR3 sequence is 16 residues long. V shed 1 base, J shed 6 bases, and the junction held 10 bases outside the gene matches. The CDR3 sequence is CSARVGSGGVRDTQYF. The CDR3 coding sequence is TGCAGTGCTAGAGTGGGGAGCGGGGGGGTAAGGGATACGCAGTATTTT.

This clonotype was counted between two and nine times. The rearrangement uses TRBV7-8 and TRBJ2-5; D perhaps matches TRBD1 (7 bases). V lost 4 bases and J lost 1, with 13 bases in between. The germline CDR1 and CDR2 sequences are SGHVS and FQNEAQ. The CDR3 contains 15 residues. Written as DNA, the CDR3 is TGTGCCAGCAGCTGGAGGGGACAGCCCCAAGAGACCCAGTACTTC. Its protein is CASSWRGQPQETQYF.

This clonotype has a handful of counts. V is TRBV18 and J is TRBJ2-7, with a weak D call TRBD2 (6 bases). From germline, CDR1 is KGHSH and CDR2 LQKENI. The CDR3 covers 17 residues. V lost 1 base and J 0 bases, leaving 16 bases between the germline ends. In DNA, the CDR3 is TGTGCCAGCTCACCACTGAGTTCTTCGCGGGACTCCTACGAGCAGTACTTC. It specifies CASSPLSSSRDSYEQYF.

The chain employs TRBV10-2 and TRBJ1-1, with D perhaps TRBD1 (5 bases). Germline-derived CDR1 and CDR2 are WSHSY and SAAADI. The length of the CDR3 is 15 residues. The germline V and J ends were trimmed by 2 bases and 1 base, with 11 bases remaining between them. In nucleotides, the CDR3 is TGCGCCAGCAGTGAGGGCTGGCAGGGGAACACTGAAGCTTTCTTT. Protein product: CASSEGWQGNTEAFF.

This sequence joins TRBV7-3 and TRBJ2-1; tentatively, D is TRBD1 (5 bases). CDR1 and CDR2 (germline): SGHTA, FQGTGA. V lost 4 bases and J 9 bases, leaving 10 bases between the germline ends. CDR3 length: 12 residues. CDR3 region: CASSSQGTEQFF. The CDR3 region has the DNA TGTGCCAGCAGCTCGCAGGGAACTGAGCAGTTCTTC.

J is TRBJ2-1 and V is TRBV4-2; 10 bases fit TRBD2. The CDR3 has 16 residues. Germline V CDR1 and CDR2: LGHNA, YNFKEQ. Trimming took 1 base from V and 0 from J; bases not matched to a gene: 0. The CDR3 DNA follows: TGTGCCAGCAGCCAAGGGACTAGCGGCTCCTACAATGAGCAGTTCTTC. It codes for CASSQGTSGSYNEQFF.

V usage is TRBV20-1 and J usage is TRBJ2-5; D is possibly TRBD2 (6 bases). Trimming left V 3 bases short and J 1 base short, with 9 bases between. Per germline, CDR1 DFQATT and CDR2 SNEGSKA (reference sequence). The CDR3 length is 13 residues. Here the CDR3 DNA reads TGCAGTGCTAGTGGGGACTCCCAAGAGACCCAGTACTTC. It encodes CSASGDSQETQYF.

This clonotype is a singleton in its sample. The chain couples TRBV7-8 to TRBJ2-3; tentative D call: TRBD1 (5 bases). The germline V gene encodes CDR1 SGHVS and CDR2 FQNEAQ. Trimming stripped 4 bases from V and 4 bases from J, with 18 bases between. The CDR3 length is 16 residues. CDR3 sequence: CASSSSRRADADTQYF. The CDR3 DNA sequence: TGTGCCAGCAGCTCCTCGCGCAGGGCCGACGCAGATACGCAGTATTTT.

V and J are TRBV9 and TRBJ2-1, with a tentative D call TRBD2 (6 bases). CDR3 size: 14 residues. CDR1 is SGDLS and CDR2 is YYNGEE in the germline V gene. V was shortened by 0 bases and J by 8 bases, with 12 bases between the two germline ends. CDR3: CASSVAGAADEQFF. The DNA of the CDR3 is TGTGCCAGCAGCGTAGCGGGAGCAGCGGATGAGCAGTTCTTC.

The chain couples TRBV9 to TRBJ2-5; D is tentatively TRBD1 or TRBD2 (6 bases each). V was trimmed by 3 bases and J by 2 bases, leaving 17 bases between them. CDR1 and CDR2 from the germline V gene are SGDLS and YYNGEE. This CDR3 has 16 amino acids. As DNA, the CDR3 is TGTGCCAGCAGCGCGGGGGCTAGCCGAATACAAGAGACCCAGTACTTC. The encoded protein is CASSAGASRIQETQYF.

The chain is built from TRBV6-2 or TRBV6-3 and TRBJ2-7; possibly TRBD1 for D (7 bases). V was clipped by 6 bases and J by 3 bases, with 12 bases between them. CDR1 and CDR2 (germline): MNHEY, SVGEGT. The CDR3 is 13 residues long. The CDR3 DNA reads TGTGCCAGCAGGGAGGGACAGATCTACGAGCAGTACTTC. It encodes CASREGQIYEQYF.

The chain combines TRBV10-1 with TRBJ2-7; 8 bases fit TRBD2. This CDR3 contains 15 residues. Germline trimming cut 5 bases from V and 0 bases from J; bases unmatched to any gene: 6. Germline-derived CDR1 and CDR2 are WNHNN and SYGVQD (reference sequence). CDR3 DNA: TGCGCCAGCAGTCGATCACTAGCGGTCTCCTACGAGCAGTACTTC. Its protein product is CASSRSLAVSYEQYF.

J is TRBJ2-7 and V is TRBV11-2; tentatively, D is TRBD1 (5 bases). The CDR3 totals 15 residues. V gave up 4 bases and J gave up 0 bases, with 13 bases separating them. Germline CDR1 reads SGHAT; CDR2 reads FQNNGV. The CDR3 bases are TGTGCCAGCAGCTCACGACAGTTCGTCTCCTACGAGCAGTACTTC. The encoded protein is CASSSRQFVSYEQYF.

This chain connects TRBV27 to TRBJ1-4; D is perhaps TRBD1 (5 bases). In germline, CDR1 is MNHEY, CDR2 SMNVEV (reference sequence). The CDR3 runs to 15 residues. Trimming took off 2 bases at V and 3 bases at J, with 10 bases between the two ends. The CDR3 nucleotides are TGTGCCAGCAGTTTACTAGGGGACCCTAATGAAAAACTGTTTTTT. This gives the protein CASSLLGDPNEKLFF. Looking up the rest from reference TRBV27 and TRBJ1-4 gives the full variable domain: EAQVTQNPRYLITVTGKKLTVTCSQNMNHEYMSWYRQDPGLGLRQIYYSMNVEVTDKGDVPEGYKVSRKEKRNFPLILESPSPNQTSLYFCASSLLGDPNEKLFFGSGTQLSVL.

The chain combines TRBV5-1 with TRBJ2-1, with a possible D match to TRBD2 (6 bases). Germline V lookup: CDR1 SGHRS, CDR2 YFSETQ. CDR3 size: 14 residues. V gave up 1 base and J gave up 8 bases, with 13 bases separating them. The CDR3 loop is CASSLLRERDEQFF. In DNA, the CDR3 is TGCGCCAGCAGCTTGCTACGGGAGCGGGATGAGCAGTTCTTC.

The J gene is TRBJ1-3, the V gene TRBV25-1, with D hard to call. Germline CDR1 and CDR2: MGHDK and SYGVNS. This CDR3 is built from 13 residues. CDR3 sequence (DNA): TGTGCTAGCCCCGGTAGGGCTGGAAACACCATATATTTT. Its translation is CASPGRAGNTIYF.

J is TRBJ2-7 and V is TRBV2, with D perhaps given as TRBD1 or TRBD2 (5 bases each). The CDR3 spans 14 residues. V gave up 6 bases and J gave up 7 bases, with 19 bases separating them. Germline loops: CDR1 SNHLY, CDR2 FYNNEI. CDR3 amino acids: CASSARGYPSEQYF. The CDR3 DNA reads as TGTGCCAGCAGCGCTCGGGGCTATCCCTCGGAGCAGTACTTC. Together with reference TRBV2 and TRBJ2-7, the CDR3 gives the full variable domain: EPEVTQTPSHQVTQMGQEVILRCVPISNHLYFYWYRQILGQKVEFLVSFYNNEISEKSEIFDDQFSVERPDGSNFTLKIRSTKLEDSAMYFCASSARGYPSEQYFGPGTRLTVT.

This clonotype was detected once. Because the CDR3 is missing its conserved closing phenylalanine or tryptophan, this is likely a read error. CDR3 sequence: CAGSLLISPLHL. CDR3 DNA sequence: TGTGCCGGCAGCTTATTGATTAGTCCCCTCCACCTT. This chain links TRBV7-2 with TRBJ1-6; D unclear. Per the germline V gene, CDR1 is SGHTA and CDR2 is FQGNSA. This CDR3 has 12 amino acids.

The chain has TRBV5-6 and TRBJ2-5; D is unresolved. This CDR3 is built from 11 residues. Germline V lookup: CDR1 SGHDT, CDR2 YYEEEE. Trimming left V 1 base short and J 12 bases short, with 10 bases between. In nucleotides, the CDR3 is TGTGCCAGCAGCTTGAAAAACACCAAGTACTTC. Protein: CASSLKNTKYF.

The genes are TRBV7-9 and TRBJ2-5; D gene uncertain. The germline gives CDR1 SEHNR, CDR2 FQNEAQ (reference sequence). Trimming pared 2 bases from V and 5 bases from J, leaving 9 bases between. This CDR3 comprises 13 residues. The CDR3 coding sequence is TGTGCCAGCAGCTTAAGCCTGGAGGAGACCCAGTACTTC. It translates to CASSLSLEETQYF.